This entry concerns a single TCR beta chain. Sequenced by immunoSEQ multiplex PCR; TCRdb stores in-frame clones only, minus some. The repertoire consists of 200,000 to 250,000 clones, with 70% to 90% occurring once and the leading ten covering roughly 2.7%. Germline assignment: CDR1 SGHAT and CDR2 FQNNGV. The germline V and J ends were trimmed by 2 bases and 2 bases, with 11 bases remaining between them. This CDR3 has 15 residues. The entry originates in a study of blood T cell repertoires in COVID-19. As for the study in general: Nucleic acid was either cDNA or gDNA, and it came from T cells, B-cell-depleted T cells, or PBMCs.

Input material: peripheral blood. V and J are TRBV11-2 and TRBJ2-3; D is possibly TRBD1 (5 bases). The receptor was derived from a man in his thirties or forties with COVID-19, enrolled during active disease. The CDR3 DNA reads as TGTGCCAGCAGCTTACGTAAGGGGCACACAGATACGCAGTATTTT. Amino acid sequence: CASSLRKGHTDTQYF.